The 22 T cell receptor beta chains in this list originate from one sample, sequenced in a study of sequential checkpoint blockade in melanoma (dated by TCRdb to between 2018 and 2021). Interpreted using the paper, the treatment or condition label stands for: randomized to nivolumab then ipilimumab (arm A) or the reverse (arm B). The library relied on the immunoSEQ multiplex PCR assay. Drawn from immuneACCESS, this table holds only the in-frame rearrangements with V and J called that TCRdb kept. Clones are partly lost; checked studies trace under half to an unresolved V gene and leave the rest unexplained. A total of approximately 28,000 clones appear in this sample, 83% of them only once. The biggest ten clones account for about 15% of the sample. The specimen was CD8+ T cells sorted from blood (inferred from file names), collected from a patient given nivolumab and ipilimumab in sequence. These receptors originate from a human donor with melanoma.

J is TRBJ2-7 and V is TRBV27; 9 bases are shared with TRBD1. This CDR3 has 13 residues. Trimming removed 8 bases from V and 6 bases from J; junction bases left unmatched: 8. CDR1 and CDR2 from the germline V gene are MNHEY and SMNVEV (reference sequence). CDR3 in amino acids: CASGKDRGSEQYF. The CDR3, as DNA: TGTGCCAGCGGAAAGGACAGGGGTAGCGAGCAGTACTTC.

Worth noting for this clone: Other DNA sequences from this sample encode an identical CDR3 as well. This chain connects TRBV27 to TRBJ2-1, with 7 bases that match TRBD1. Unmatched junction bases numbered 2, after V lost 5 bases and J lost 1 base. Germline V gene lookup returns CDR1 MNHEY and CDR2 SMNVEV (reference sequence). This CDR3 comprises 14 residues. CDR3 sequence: CASSLQGSYNEQFF. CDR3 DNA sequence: TGTGCCAGCAGTCTACAGGGGTCCTACAATGAGCAGTTCTTC.

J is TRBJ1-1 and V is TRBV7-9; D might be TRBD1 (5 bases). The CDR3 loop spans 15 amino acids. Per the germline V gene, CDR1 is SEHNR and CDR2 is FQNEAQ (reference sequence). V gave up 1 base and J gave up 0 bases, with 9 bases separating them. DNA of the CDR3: TGTGCCAGCAGCTTAGTGCCAGGGATGAACACTGAAGCTTTCTTT. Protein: CASSLVPGMNTEAFF.

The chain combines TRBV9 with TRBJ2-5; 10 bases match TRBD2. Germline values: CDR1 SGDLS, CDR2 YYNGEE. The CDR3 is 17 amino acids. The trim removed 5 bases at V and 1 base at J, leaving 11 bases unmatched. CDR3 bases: TGTGCCAGCAGTTTTAGTGGGCTAGCGGGAGCCCAAGAGACCCAGTACTTC. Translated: CASSFSGLAGAQETQYF.

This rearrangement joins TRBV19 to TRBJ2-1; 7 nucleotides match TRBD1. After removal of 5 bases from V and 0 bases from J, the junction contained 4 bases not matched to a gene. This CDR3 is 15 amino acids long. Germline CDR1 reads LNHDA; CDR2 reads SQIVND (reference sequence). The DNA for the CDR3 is TGTGCCAGTAGTCTAGGGGGCAGCTCCTACAATGAGCAGTTCTTC. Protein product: CASSLGGSSYNEQFF.

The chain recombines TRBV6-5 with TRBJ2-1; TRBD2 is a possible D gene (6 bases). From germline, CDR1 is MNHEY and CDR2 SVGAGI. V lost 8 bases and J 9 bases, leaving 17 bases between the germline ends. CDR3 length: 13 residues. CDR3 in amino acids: CASGWRVGGEQFF. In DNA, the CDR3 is TGTGCCAGCGGCTGGCGGGTGGGAGGTGAGCAGTTCTTC.

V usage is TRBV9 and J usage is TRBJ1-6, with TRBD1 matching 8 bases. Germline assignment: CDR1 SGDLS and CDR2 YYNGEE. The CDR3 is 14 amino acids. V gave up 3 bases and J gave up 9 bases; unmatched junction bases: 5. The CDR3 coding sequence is TGTGCCAGCAGCGCCGGGACAGGTAGTTCACCCCTCCACTTT. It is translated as CASSAGTGSSPLHF.

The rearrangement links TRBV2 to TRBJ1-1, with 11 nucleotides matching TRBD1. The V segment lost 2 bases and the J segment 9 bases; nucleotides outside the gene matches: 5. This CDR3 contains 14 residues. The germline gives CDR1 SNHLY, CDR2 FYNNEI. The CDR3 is CASSEWDRGNKAFF. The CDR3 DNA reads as TGTGCCAGCAGTGAATGGGACAGGGGGAATAAAGCTTTCTTT.

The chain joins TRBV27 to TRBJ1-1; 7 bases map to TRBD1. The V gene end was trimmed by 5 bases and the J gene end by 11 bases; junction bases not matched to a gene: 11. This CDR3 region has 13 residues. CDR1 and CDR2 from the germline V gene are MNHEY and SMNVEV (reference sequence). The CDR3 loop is CASSLTGWNRAFF. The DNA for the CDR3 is TGTGCCAGCAGTCTGACAGGGTGGAATCGCGCTTTCTTT.

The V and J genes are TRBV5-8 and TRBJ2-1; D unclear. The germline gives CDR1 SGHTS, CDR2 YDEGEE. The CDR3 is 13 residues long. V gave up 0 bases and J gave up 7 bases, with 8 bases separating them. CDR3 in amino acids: CASSLVPLNEQFF. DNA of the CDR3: TGTGCCAGCAGCTTGGTTCCCCTAAATGAGCAGTTCTTC. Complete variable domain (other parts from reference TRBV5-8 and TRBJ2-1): EAGVTQSPTHLIKTRGQQATLRCSPISGHTSVYWYQQALGLGLQFLLWYDEGEERNRGNFPPRFSGRQFPNYSSELNVNALELEDSALYLCASSLVPLNEQFFGPGTRLTVL.

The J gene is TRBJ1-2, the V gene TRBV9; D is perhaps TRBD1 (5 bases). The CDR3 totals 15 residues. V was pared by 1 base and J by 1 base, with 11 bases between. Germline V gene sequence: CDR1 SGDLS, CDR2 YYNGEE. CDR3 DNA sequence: TGTGCCAGCAGCGTAACAGGCAATCATAACTATGGCTACACCTTC. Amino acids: CASSVTGNHNYGYTF.

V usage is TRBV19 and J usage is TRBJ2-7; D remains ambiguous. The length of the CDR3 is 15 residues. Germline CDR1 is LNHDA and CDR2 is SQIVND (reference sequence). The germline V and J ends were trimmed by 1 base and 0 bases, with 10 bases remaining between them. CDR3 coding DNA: TGTGCCAGTAGTATAGGTGCATCGAGCTCCTACGAGCAGTACTTC. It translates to CASSIGASSSYEQYF.

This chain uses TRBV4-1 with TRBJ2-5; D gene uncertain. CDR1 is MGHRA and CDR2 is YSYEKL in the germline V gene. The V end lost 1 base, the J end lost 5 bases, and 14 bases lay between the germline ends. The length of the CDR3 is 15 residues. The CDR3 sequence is CASSQVETGRETQYF. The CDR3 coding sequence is TGCGCCAGCAGCCAAGTTGAAACGGGTCGCGAGACCCAGTACTTC.

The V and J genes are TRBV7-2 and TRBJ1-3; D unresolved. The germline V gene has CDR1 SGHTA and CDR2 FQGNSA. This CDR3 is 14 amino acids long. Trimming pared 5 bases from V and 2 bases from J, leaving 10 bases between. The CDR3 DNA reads TGTGCCAGCAGCACCGGTTTAGCTGGAAACACCATATATTTT. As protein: CASSTGLAGNTIYF.

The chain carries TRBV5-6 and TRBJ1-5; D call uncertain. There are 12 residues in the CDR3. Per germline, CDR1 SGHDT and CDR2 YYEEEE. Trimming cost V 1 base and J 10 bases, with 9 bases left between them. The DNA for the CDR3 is TGTGCCAGCAGCTTGTATGGCGGACCCCAGCATTTT. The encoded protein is CASSLYGGPQHF.

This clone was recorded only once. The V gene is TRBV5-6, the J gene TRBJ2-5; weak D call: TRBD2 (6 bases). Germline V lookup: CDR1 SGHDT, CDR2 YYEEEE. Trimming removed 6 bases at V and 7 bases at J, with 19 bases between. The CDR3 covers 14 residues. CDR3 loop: CASNSGDLFGTQYF. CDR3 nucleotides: TGTGCCAGCAACTCGGGGGACTTATTCGGGACCCAGTACTTC.

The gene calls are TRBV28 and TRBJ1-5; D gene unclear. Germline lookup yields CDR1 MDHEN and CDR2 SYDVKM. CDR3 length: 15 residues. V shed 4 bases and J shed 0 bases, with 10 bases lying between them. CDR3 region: CASSSTAYSNQPQHF. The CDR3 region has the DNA TGTGCCAGCAGTTCCACAGCCTATAGCAATCAGCCCCAGCATTTT.

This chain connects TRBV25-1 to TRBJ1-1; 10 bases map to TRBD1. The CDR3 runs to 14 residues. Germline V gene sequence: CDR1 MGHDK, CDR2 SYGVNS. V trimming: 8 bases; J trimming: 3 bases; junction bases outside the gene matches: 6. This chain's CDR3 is CASAPGTGDTEAFF. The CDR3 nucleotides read TGTGCCAGCGCCCCCGGGACAGGGGACACTGAAGCTTTCTTT.

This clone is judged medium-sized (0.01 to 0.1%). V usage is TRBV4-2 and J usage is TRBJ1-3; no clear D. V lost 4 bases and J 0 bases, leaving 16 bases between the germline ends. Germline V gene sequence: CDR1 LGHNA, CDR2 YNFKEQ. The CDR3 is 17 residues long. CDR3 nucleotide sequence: TGTGCCAGCAGCCCCCCCTCAGCGGGGAGCTCTGGAAACACCATATATTTT. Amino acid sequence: CASSPPSAGSSGNTIYF.

The CDR3 sequence is CASSSAGTSGRFPYNEQFF. The CDR3 DNA sequence: TGTGCCAGCAGTTCAGCCGGGACTAGCGGGAGATTTCCCTACAATGAGCAGTTCTTC. The chain links TRBV28 to TRBJ2-1, with 14 bases aligning to TRBD2. V was clipped by 4 bases and J by 2 bases; unmatched bases: 10. The CDR3 is 19 residues long. Germline-derived CDR1 and CDR2 are MDHEN and SYDVKM.

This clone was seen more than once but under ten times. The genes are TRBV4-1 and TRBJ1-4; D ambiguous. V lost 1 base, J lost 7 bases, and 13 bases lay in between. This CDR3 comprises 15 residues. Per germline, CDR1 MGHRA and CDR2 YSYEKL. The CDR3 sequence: CASSQGDRVGEKLFF. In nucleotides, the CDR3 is TGCGCCAGCAGCCAAGGAGACCGGGTGGGTGAAAAACTGTTTTTT.

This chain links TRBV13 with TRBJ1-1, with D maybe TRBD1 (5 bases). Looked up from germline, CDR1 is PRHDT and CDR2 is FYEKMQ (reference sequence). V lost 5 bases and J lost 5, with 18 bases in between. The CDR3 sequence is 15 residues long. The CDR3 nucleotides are TGTGCCAGCAGCGCGCAGCGTGGGGCCAGGACTGAAGCTTTCTTT. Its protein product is CASSAQRGARTEAFF.